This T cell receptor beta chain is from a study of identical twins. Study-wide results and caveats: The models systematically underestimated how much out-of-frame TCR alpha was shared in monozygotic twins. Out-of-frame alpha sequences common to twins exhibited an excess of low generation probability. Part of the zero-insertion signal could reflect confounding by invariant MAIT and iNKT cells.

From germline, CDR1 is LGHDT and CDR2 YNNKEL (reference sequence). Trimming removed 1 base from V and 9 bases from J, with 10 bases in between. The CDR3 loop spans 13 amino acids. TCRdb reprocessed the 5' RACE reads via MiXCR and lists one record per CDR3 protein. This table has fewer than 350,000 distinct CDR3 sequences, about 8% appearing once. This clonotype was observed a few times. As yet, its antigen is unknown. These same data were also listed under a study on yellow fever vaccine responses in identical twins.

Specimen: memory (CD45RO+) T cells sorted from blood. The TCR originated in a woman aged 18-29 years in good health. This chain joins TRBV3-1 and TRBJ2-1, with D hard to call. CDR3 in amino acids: CASSQGRNGEQFF. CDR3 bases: TGTGCCAGCAGCCAAGGTAGGAACGGTGAGCAGTTCTTC.